These 32 T cell receptor beta chains came from one sample sequenced in a study of T-cell memory formation after mild COVID-19. MiXCR, run by TCRdb on the 5' RACE reads, gives a single entry per CDR3 protein. The data hold around 190,000 distinct CDR3 sequences, with less than 20% observed a single time. Input material: PBMCs or a T cell subset sorted from them (not recorded which). These receptors originate from a man between 18 and 35 years old who had mild COVID-19 (a few samples of this study predate the infection). Cell type and time point are not known.

This sequence joins TRBV6-5 and TRBJ2-5, with 9 nucleotides matching TRBD2. CDR1 and CDR2 (germline): MNHEY, SVGAGI. The CDR3 is 15 residues long. After removal of 0 bases from V and 10 bases from J, the junction contained 9 bases not matched to a gene. CDR3 coding DNA: TGTGCCAGCAGTTACTCGAAAGGACTAGCGATGATCCAGTACTTC. Its translation: CASSYSKGLAMIQYF.

The chain has TRBV6-5 and TRBJ2-2, with D perhaps assigned TRBD1 or TRBD2 (5 bases each). V was shortened by 6 bases and J by 4 bases, with 12 bases between the two germline ends. Germline CDR1 MNHEY, CDR2 SVGAGI. The CDR3 length is 14 residues. CDR3 amino acids: CASRRDLTTGELFF. The CDR3 coding sequence is TGTGCCAGCAGAAGGGACCTCACCACCGGGGAGCTGTTTTTT.

The genes are TRBV28 and TRBJ1-5; D is unclear. Germline CDR1 reads MDHEN; CDR2 reads SYDVKM. Trimming removed 2 bases at V and 7 bases at J, with 9 bases between. CDR3 length equals 13 residues. The CDR3 protein is CASSLAPRQPQHF. The CDR3 DNA sequence: TGTGCCAGCAGTTTAGCCCCCAGACAGCCCCAGCATTTT.

The chain recombines TRBV21-1 with TRBJ2-6. TRBV21-1 counts as a pseudogene. The CDR3 is 16 amino acids. This CDR3 reads CASSKVDGLCANVLTF. CDR3 DNA: TGTGCCAGCAGCAAAGTGGACGGCCTCTGCGCCAACGTCCTGACTTTC.

This clonotype was counted between two and nine times. The genes are TRBV11-3 and TRBJ2-2; 7 bases match TRBD1. CDR1 SGHNT and CDR2 YENEEA come from the germline V gene. V dropped 4 bases and J dropped 14; count of bases not matched to a gene: 7. The CDR3 loop spans 12 amino acids. The CDR3 loop is CASSSRTGRLFF. CDR3 in DNA: TGTGCCAGCAGCTCTAGGACAGGAAGACTGTTTTTT.

This clonotype was detected ten times or more. The CDR3 nucleotides are TGTGCCAGCAGTTCCACGGGGGGGGTCACCGGGGAGCTGTTTTTT. Residues: CASSSTGGVTGELFF. This chain joins TRBV6-6 and TRBJ2-2; 8 positions match TRBD2. The CDR3 extends over 15 amino acids. Germline-derived CDR1 and CDR2 are MNHNY and SVGAGI (reference sequence). The V gene end was trimmed by 4 bases and the J gene end by 4 bases; junction bases not matched to a gene: 5.

This clonotype was found a few times. V gene TRBV24-1 combines with J gene TRBJ2-3; D is uncertain. The CDR3 covers 13 residues. The germline gives CDR1 KGHDR, CDR2 SFDVKD. Trimming pared 4 bases from V and 7 bases from J, leaving 11 bases between. Here the CDR3 DNA reads TGTGCCACCAGTGACGGCCCCGCAAATACGCAGTATTTT. The encoded protein is CATSDGPANTQYF.

The J gene is TRBJ2-5, the V gene TRBV5-6; TRBD1 might be the D (6 bases). V dropped 1 base and J dropped 5 bases, with 12 bases sitting between them. This CDR3 spans 14 amino acids. The germline V gene has CDR1 SGHDT and CDR2 YYEEEE. DNA for the CDR3: TGTGCCAGCAGCTTGTTGGGGGCCGAGGAGACCCAGTACTTC. Its translation is CASSLLGAEETQYF.

This clonotype was seen more than once but under ten times. The chain employs TRBV6-5 and TRBJ1-2; 10 bases map to TRBD1. The J segment lost 7 bases and the V segment lost 5 bases, leaving 4 bases of the junction unmatched. CDR3 length: 13 residues. Germline loops: CDR1 MNHEY, CDR2 SVGAGI. This CDR3 is CASSETGGFGYTF. The CDR3 DNA is TGTGCCAGCAGTGAGACAGGGGGCTTTGGCTACACCTTC.

This clonotype was detected a few times. This chain uses TRBV5-1 with TRBJ2-7; D may be TRBD1 (5 bases). Trimming left V 4 bases short and J 5 bases short, with 13 bases between. Germline V gene sequence: CDR1 SGHRS, CDR2 YFSETQ. The CDR3 loop spans 13 amino acids. The CDR3 sequence: CASSQPQGNEQYF. The CDR3 coding sequence is TGCGCCAGCAGCCAACCCCAGGGAAACGAGCAGTACTTC. The whole variable domain, remainder taken from reference TRBV5-1 and TRBJ2-7, is KAGVTQTPRYLIKTRGQQVTLSCSPISGHRSVSWYQQTPGQGLQFLFEYFSETQRNKGNFPGRFSGRQFSNSRSEMNVSTLELGDSALYLCASSQPQGNEQYFGPGTRLTVT.

This clonotype was detected only a few times. The gene calls are TRBV18 and TRBJ1-1, with 7 nucleotides matching TRBD1. Germline trimming cut 3 bases from V and 4 bases from J; bases unmatched to any gene: 2. This CDR3 is built from 13 residues. The germline gives CDR1 KGHSH, CDR2 LQKENI. As DNA, the CDR3 is TGTGCCAGCTCACCCAGACAGGGCACTGAAGCTTTCTTT. It codes for CASSPRQGTEAFF.

The chain recombines TRBV11-2 with TRBJ1-5, with D uncertain. The germline V and J ends were trimmed by 0 bases and 5 bases, with 5 bases remaining between them. The CDR3 totals 13 residues. Germline CDR1 reads SGHAT; CDR2 reads FQNNGV. CDR3 bases: TGTGCCAGCAGCTTAGATCCGGATCAGCCCCAGCATTTT. The encoded protein is CASSLDPDQPQHF.

The CDR3 protein is CATSRAEPGLPSEQFF. The DNA for the CDR3 is TGTGCCACCAGCAGAGCGGAACCGGGACTCCCCTCGGAGCAGTTCTTC. This chain links TRBV15 with TRBJ2-1; the D gene is possibly TRBD2 (6 bases). The CDR3 sequence is 16 residues long. V was cut by 1 base and J by 10 bases, with 20 bases left in between. CDR1 is LNHNV, CDR2 YYDKDF, per germline (reference sequence).

This clonotype was detected only a few times. J is TRBJ1-4 and V is TRBV5-1; D is unclear. The germline V gene encodes CDR1 SGHRS and CDR2 YFSETQ. V lost 4 bases, J lost 6 bases, and 10 bases lay in between. This CDR3 region has 13 residues. This chain's CDR3 is CASSLLTDEKLFF. CDR3 sequence (DNA): TGCGCCAGCAGCCTTCTGACCGATGAAAAACTGTTTTTT. The full variable domain, completed using reference TRBV5-1 and TRBJ1-4, is KAGVTQTPRYLIKTRGQQVTLSCSPISGHRSVSWYQQTPGQGLQFLFEYFSETQRNKGNFPGRFSGRQFSNSRSEMNVSTLELGDSALYLCASSLLTDEKLFFGSGTQLSVL.

V usage is TRBV30 and J usage is TRBJ2-1; the D gene could be TRBD1 or TRBD2 (5 bases each). The V gene's germline CDR1 is GTSNPN and CDR2 SVGIG (reference sequence). CDR3 length equals 14 residues. Deletions cut 0 bases from V and 8 bases from J, with 14 bases between. DNA for the CDR3: TGTGCCTGGAGTGTAGGGCAGGGAGTGGATGAGCAGTTCTTC. Encoded protein: CAWSVGQGVDEQFF.

The table lists this clonotype with a few counts. This rearrangement joins TRBV4-1 to TRBJ1-5; 7 nucleotides align to TRBD1. V shed 1 base and J 9 bases; nucleotides not matched to a gene: 9. Per the germline V gene, CDR1 is MGHRA and CDR2 is YSYEKL. The CDR3 consists of 15 residues. The CDR3 here is CASSQGQGTSWPQHF. In nucleotides, the CDR3 is TGCGCCAGCAGCCAAGGACAGGGCACGTCTTGGCCCCAGCATTTT.

This clonotype appeared a few times. The V call is TRBV5-1, the J call TRBJ2-3, with 7 positions matching TRBD2. The CDR3 covers 16 residues. The germline CDR1 and CDR2 sequences are SGHRS and YFSETQ. Germline trimming cut 4 bases from V and 2 bases from J; bases unmatched to any gene: 10. CDR3 protein: CASSSPSGALTDTQYF. For the CDR3, the DNA is TGCGCCAGCAGCAGTCCAAGCGGGGCGCTCACAGATACGCAGTATTTT.

This clonotype was detected ten times or more. J is TRBJ1-2 and V is TRBV28, with D uncertain. This CDR3 is 12 amino acids long. The V end lost 8 bases, the J end lost 5 bases, and 12 bases lay between the germline ends. The germline CDR1 and CDR2 sequences are MDHEN and SYDVKM. The CDR3 DNA follows: TGTGCCAGCTCGATCAGCTTTTATGGCTACACCTTC. Amino acid sequence: CASSISFYGYTF.

V usage is TRBV7-6 and J usage is TRBJ2-1; D perhaps matches TRBD1 (6 bases). The CDR3 runs 17 residues. V was pared by 5 bases and J by 5 bases, with 22 bases between. Germline V gene lookup returns CDR1 SGHVS and CDR2 FNYEAQ. The CDR3 spells CASSKPGQQGPNNEQFF. CDR3 sequence (DNA): TGTGCCAGCAGCAAACCCGGACAGCAAGGACCCAACAATGAGCAGTTCTTC.

The chain uses TRBV3-1 and TRBJ2-7; no clear D gene. Germline V lookup: CDR1 LGHDT, CDR2 YNNKEL (reference sequence). The CDR3 contains 11 residues. V was clipped by 3 bases and J by 6 bases, with 6 bases between them. The CDR3 DNA follows: TGTGCCAGCAGCCAGGTTGGCGAGCAGTACTTC. Amino acid sequence: CASSQVGEQYF.

The V and J genes are TRBV20-1 and TRBJ2-3; D may be TRBD2 (7 bases). V lost 3 bases and J 3 bases, leaving 16 bases between the germline ends. The CDR3 extends over 15 amino acids. CDR1 and CDR2 from the germline V gene are DFQATT and SNEGSKA (reference sequence). This CDR3 reads CSARMGGAGTDTQYF. CDR3 coding DNA: TGCAGTGCTAGGATGGGGGGGGCAGGGACAGATACGCAGTATTTT.

This sequence joins TRBV5-6 and TRBJ2-1, with D hard to call. Looked up from germline, CDR1 is SGHDT and CDR2 is YYEEEE. With 4 bases removed from V and 2 bases from J, the gap between germline ends came to 13 bases. This CDR3 region has 15 residues. CDR3 sequence: CASSILRLAYNEQFF. The CDR3 region has the DNA TGTGCCAGCAGCATACTTCGCCTCGCCTACAATGAGCAGTTCTTC.

This clonotype came up a few times. This chain connects TRBV5-1 to TRBJ2-2; perhaps TRBD1 as D (7 bases). CDR3 length: 15 amino acids. The ends were cut back, 4 bases at V and 6 bases at J, with 16 bases in the middle. CDR1 is SGHRS, CDR2 YFSETQ, per germline. In DNA form, the CDR3 reads TGCGCCAGCAGCCGGGGGACAGCTCTTTCCGGGGAGCTGTTTTTT. Protein product: CASSRGTALSGELFF.

The J gene is TRBJ2-3, the V gene TRBV12-3 or TRBV12-4; 10 bases are a match to TRBD2. The CDR3 covers 12 residues. The J segment lost 12 bases and the V segment lost 6 bases, leaving 6 bases of the junction unmatched. CDR3 nucleotides: TGTGCCAGCAGCCTAGCGGGGGCGTCCCAGTATTTT. Translating gives CASSLAGASQYF.

Only a few counts were recorded for this clonotype. V usage is TRBV24-1 and J usage is TRBJ1-2; the D is unclear. The CDR3 runs 12 residues. Germline lookup yields CDR1 KGHDR and CDR2 SFDVKD. V lost 10 bases and J 8 bases, leaving 16 bases between the germline ends. This CDR3 is CATGKEGYGYTF. DNA for the CDR3: TGTGCCACTGGGAAGGAAGGGTACGGCTACACCTTC.

This clonotype was counted between two and nine times. The V gene is TRBV7-9, the J gene TRBJ1-4; no clear D. CDR3 size: 14 residues. The V gene's germline CDR1 is SEHNR and CDR2 FQNEAQ (reference sequence). V was pared by 5 bases and J by 4 bases, with 11 bases between. CDR3 sequence (DNA): TGTGCCAGCAGCCCGACGGAGTATAATGAAAAACTGTTTTTT. It encodes CASSPTEYNEKLFF. The entire variable domain, with the rest obtained from reference TRBV7-9 and TRBJ1-4, is as follows: DTGVSQNPRHKITKRGQNVTFRCDPISEHNRLYWYRQTLGQGPEFLTYFQNEAQLEKSRLLSDRFSAERPKGSFSTLEIQRTEQGDSAMYLCASSPTEYNEKLFFGSGTQLSVL.

Only a few counts were recorded for this clonotype. The V call is TRBV7-9, the J call TRBJ1-6; 7 bases match TRBD1. V dropped 4 bases and J dropped 3; count of bases not matched to a gene: 3. In germline, CDR1 is SEHNR, CDR2 FQNEAQ (reference sequence). This CDR3 contains 15 residues. Written as DNA, the CDR3 is TGTGCCAGCAGCTCCCGACAGGGCTATAATTCACCCCTCCACTTT. It yields the protein CASSSRQGYNSPLHF. The variable domain in full, with the rest retrieved from reference TRBV7-9 and TRBJ1-6, is DTGVSQNPRHKITKRGQNVTFRCDPISEHNRLYWYRQTLGQGPEFLTYFQNEAQLEKSRLLSDRFSAERPKGSFSTLEIQRTEQGDSAMYLCASSSRQGYNSPLHFGNGTRLTVT.

The rearrangement joins TRBV5-1 to TRBJ1-1; D unresolved. This CDR3 region has 17 residues. V was pared by 0 bases and J by 4 bases, with 19 bases between. The germline V gene has CDR1 SGHRS and CDR2 YFSETQ. This chain's CDR3 is CASSLEPSSGYSTEAFF. CDR3 DNA sequence: TGCGCCAGCAGCTTGGAGCCCTCCAGCGGATACAGCACTGAAGCTTTCTTT.

The chain recombines TRBV14 with TRBJ2-2, with 9 bases that match TRBD1. V dropped 5 bases and J dropped 5; count of bases not matched to a gene: 9. The CDR3 has 16 residues. In germline, CDR1 is SGHDN, CDR2 FVKESK. The CDR3 DNA reads TGTGCCAGCAGCAAAATATTACAGGGGGCGACCGGGGAGCTGTTTTTT. This translates into CASSKILQGATGELFF.

The V gene is TRBV10-3, the J gene TRBJ2-5; 7 bases are shared with TRBD2. The V gene's germline CDR1 is ENHRY and CDR2 SYGVKD. This CDR3 comprises 14 residues. The V segment lost 3 bases and the J segment 4 bases; nucleotides outside the gene matches: 5. Here the CDR3 reads CAISDRGRGETQYF. The CDR3 region has the DNA TGTGCCATCAGTGACCGGGGGAGGGGAGAGACCCAGTACTTC.

This clonotype was detected ten times or more. The V gene is TRBV7-8, the J gene TRBJ2-1; D call uncertain. CDR1 is SGHVS, CDR2 FQNEAQ, per germline. The CDR3 spans 15 residues. The germline V and J ends were trimmed by 0 bases and 9 bases, with 15 bases remaining between them. CDR3 sequence reads: CASSLAVGSPPEQFF. The CDR3 coding sequence is TGTGCCAGCAGCTTAGCAGTCGGCAGCCCCCCTGAGCAGTTCTTC.

The chain uses TRBV5-1 and TRBJ1-1; the D is unclear. Germline V gene lookup returns CDR1 SGHRS and CDR2 YFSETQ. The CDR3 has 14 residues. Deletions cut 1 base from V and 0 bases from J, with 7 bases between. CDR3 sequence (DNA): TGCGCCAGCAGCTTGAACGGGATGAACACTGAAGCTTTCTTT. Protein product: CASSLNGMNTEAFF.